One sample yielded the 27 T cell receptor beta chains listed below, sequenced in a study of OX40 agonist ivuxolimab in advanced cancers. Repertoires were generated with immunoSEQ multiplex PCR, while TCRdb's copy carries only in-frame clones and drops some. This table has more than 55,000 clones, approximately 90% appearing once. This material consisted of CD4+ or CD8+ T cells sorted from blood, taken in a trial of the OX40 agonist ivuxolimab. Receptors originate from an adult with an advanced solid tumor such as melanoma, head and neck, liver or kidney cancer.

J is TRBJ1-2 and V is TRBV4-1; 9 bases are a match to TRBD1. This CDR3 comprises 15 residues. Per germline, CDR1 MGHRA and CDR2 YSYEKL. V lost 0 bases and J lost 7; bases outside the gene matches: 6. This CDR3 reads CASSQEGQGLFGYTF. CDR3 coding DNA: TGCGCCAGCAGCCAAGAGGGACAGGGATTATTTGGCTACACCTTC.

The chain is built from TRBV6-6 and TRBJ2-7; 7 bases match TRBD2. Germline V gene lookup returns CDR1 MNHNY and CDR2 SVGAGI (reference sequence). CDR3 length: 14 residues. Trimming at V came to 0 bases and at J to 9 bases, leaving 8 bases not matched to a gene. The DNA for the CDR3 is TGTGCCAGCAGTTACTCGGGAAGGGAGGGAGGGCAGTACTTC. Amino acids: CASSYSGREGGQYF.

V and J are TRBV5-1 and TRBJ2-7; 8 bases line up with TRBD1. This CDR3 has 14 amino acids. Germline V gene sequence: CDR1 SGHRS, CDR2 YFSETQ. J was trimmed by 0 bases and V by 6 bases; bases with no gene match: 5. As DNA, the CDR3 is TGCGCCAGCAAAGGACAGGGCGGCTCCTACGAGCAGTACTTC. The encoded protein is CASKGQGGSYEQYF.

The V call is TRBV30, the J call TRBJ1-1, with TRBD1 matching 8 bases. CDR3 length: 11 amino acids. CDR1 is GTSNPN and CDR2 is SVGIG in the germline V gene (reference sequence). V was pared by 7 bases and J by 11 bases, with 9 bases of the junction left unmatched. CDR3 DNA: TGTGCCTACCCGCACAGGGGGTACGCTTTCTTT. It encodes CAYPHRGYAFF.

The gene calls are TRBV5-1 and TRBJ2-5; TRBD1 matches at 10 bases. J gave up 0 bases and V 5 bases, and 1 base lay outside the gene matches. The germline V gene has CDR1 SGHRS and CDR2 YFSETQ. CDR3 size: 14 residues. The CDR3 coding sequence is TGCGCCAGCAGGGGACAGGGGAACCAAGAGACCCAGTACTTC. Protein product: CASRGQGNQETQYF.

The chain has TRBV25-1 and TRBJ1-2, with 8 bases that match TRBD1. CDR1 is MGHDK, CDR2 SYGVNS, per germline. The CDR3 sequence is 13 residues long. Germline trimming cut 3 bases from V and 8 bases from J; bases unmatched to any gene: 5. CDR3 DNA sequence: TGTGCCAGCAGTGATTCAGGGGGCAGGGGCTACACCTTC. This encodes CASSDSGGRGYTF.

V gene TRBV27 combines with J gene TRBJ1-5; no clear D gene. The V end was cut by 6 bases, the J end by 6 bases, with 9 bases between. The germline CDR1 and CDR2 sequences are MNHEY and SMNVEV (reference sequence). CDR3 length: 12 amino acids. CDR3 coding DNA: TGTGCCAGCAGATCCCCGGGTCAGCCCCAGCATTTT. The encoded protein is CASRSPGQPQHF.

The chain uses TRBV19 and TRBJ1-5, with TRBD1 matching over 8 bases. Trimming removed 6 bases from V and 1 base from J; junction bases left unmatched: 20. The V gene's germline CDR1 is LNHDA and CDR2 SQIVND (reference sequence). The CDR3 runs to 20 residues. CDR3 residues: CASSPNPRRQGIYSNQPQHF. The CDR3 region has the DNA TGTGCCAGTAGCCCAAATCCCCGCCGACAGGGGATCTACAGCAATCAGCCCCAGCATTTT.

The chain has TRBV7-2 and TRBJ1-6; 7 nucleotides agree with TRBD1. Trimming at V came to 0 bases and at J to 10 bases, leaving 6 bases not matched to a gene. Per germline, CDR1 SGHTA and CDR2 FQGNSA. The CDR3 contains 15 residues. CDR3 sequence: CASSLASGGGSPLHF. Here the CDR3 DNA reads TGTGCCAGCAGCTTAGCTTCAGGGGGAGGATCACCCCTCCACTTT. The full variable domain, with the rest looked up from reference TRBV7-2 and TRBJ1-6, is GAGVSQSPSNKVTEKGKDVELRCDPISGHTALYWYRQSLGQGLEFLIYFQGNSAPDKSGLPSDRFSAERTGGSVSTLTIQRTQQEDSAVYLCASSLASGGGSPLHFGNGTRLTVT.

This chain links TRBV28 with TRBJ2-5, with TRBD2 matching over 8 bases. The CDR3 has 13 amino acids. The junction had 3 bases not matched to a gene; V was cut back by 9 bases and J by 0 bases. Germline values: CDR1 MDHEN, CDR2 SYDVKM. The DNA for the CDR3 is TGTGCCAGTGCGGGGGGCTACCAAGAGACCCAGTACTTC. It specifies CASAGGYQETQYF.

The chain uses TRBV2 and TRBJ2-7; 8 bases map to TRBD1. The CDR3 contains 14 residues. Germline CDR1 SNHLY, CDR2 FYNNEI. V lost 6 bases to trimming and J lost 4 bases; unmatched junction nucleotides: 8. As DNA, the CDR3 is TGTGCCAGCAGCCGGGGACAGGAGGGTTACGAGCAGTACTTC. Translation: CASSRGQEGYEQYF.

This chain links TRBV11-3 with TRBJ2-7; D may be TRBD1 or TRBD2 (6 bases each). Germline loops: CDR1 SGHNT, CDR2 YENEEA. This CDR3 has 16 amino acids. With 1 base removed from V and 6 bases from J, the gap between germline ends came to 19 bases. In DNA form, the CDR3 reads TGTGCCAGCAGCTTAGTAACGGGGGCGCCCTCGGGCGAGCAGTACTTC. Its translation is CASSLVTGAPSGEQYF.

The chain employs TRBV27 and TRBJ2-5, with 9 bases aligning to TRBD1. In germline, CDR1 is MNHEY, CDR2 SMNVEV (reference sequence). This CDR3 spans 15 amino acids. V was pared by 2 bases and J by 5 bases, with 6 bases of the junction left unmatched. In DNA, the CDR3 is TGTGCCAGCAGTTTAGGGACAGGGCTAGGGGAGACCCAGTACTTC. This sequence encodes CASSLGTGLGETQYF.

The chain links TRBV6-1 to TRBJ2-7; tentative D call: TRBD1 (5 bases). V lost 5 bases, J lost 4 bases, and 18 bases lay in between. Germline V gives CDR1 MNHNS, CDR2 SASEGT. This CDR3 has 15 amino acids. DNA for the CDR3: TGTGCCAGCAGTAGAGCAGGGCCCCTAGGATACGAGCAGTACTTC. Protein sequence: CASSRAGPLGYEQYF.

The chain couples TRBV14 to TRBJ2-2; D could derive from TRBD1 or TRBD2 (6 bases each). Trimming shortened V by 1 base and J by 6 bases, and 18 bases separated the two germline ends. Germline CDR1 and CDR2: SGHDN and FVKESK. The CDR3 runs to 17 residues. CDR3 sequence (DNA): TGTGCCAGCAGCCAAGTGGGGGGCCTCGGGAGTCCCGGGGAGCTGTTTTTT. Translation gives CASSQVGGLGSPGELFF.

This chain uses TRBV4-3 with TRBJ2-5; a weak D match, TRBD2 (5 bases). This CDR3 region has 13 residues. Germline V gives CDR1 LGHNA, CDR2 YSLEER. Trimming took off 0 bases at V and 5 bases at J, with 7 bases between the two ends. The CDR3 DNA follows: TGCGCCAGCAGCCAAGATCGCGGGGAGACCCAGTACTTC. Translation: CASSQDRGETQYF.

The chain employs TRBV5-1 and TRBJ1-5; the D is unclear. This CDR3 is built from 13 residues. Germline lookup yields CDR1 SGHRS and CDR2 YFSETQ. Deletions cut 1 base from V and 7 bases from J, with 9 bases between. The CDR3 DNA reads TGCGCCAGCAGCTTGTTTCCGGACCAGCCCCAGCATTTT. As protein: CASSLFPDQPQHF.

The gene calls are TRBV7-9 and TRBJ2-5, with no clear D. Trimming took off 7 bases at V and 5 bases at J, with 8 bases between the two ends. This CDR3 region has 11 residues. The germline gives CDR1 SEHNR, CDR2 FQNEAQ (reference sequence). The CDR3, as DNA: TGTGCCAGCAACCAGGCGGAGACCCAGTACTTC. Translating it yields CASNQAETQYF.

This rearrangement joins TRBV7-8 to TRBJ2-1; D remains unclear. CDR1 is SGHVS and CDR2 is FQNEAQ in the germline V gene. Trimming took 3 bases from V and 0 from J, leaving 9 bases between them. This CDR3 is 15 amino acids long. CDR3 sequence: CASSFTRNSYNEQFF. The DNA of the CDR3 is TGTGCCAGCAGCTTCACAAGAAACTCCTACAATGAGCAGTTCTTC.

The chain recombines TRBV18 with TRBJ1-4; D gene ambiguous. Germline V gives CDR1 KGHSH, CDR2 LQKENI. This CDR3 has 15 residues. V was shortened by 3 bases and J by 6 bases, with 14 bases between the two germline ends. CDR3 bases: TGTGCCAGCTCACCCTCACAAGAGCTCCATGAAAAACTGTTTTTT. It encodes CASSPSQELHEKLFF. Full variable domain (outside the CDR3, taken from reference TRBV18 and TRBJ1-4): NAGVMQNPRHLVRRRGQEARLRCSPMKGHSHVYWYRQLPEEGLKFMVYLQKENIIDESGMPKERFSAEFPKEGPSILRIQQVVRGDSAAYFCASSPSQELHEKLFFGSGTQLSVL.

The V gene is TRBV5-4, the J gene TRBJ1-3; TRBD1 aligns across 9 bases. The CDR3 covers 17 residues. V was clipped by 3 bases and J by 8 bases; unmatched bases: 15. Germline loops: CDR1 SGHNT, CDR2 YYREEE (reference sequence). DNA of the CDR3: TGTGCCAGCAGCTCAGGCGGGACAGGGTTCCGAGGGGACACCATATATTTT. Translation: CASSSGGTGFRGDTIYF.

This rearrangement joins TRBV11-2 to TRBJ1-1; the D is unclear. This CDR3 region has 14 residues. Trimming cost V 4 bases and J 6 bases, with 15 bases left between them. The germline gives CDR1 SGHAT, CDR2 FQNNGV. The CDR3, as DNA: TGTGCCAGCAGCTCTTCGACTCGGCGGGCTGAAGCTTTCTTT. As protein: CASSSSTRRAEAFF.

The gene calls are TRBV29-1 and TRBJ2-2; D gene uncertain. This CDR3 spans 12 amino acids. Per the germline V gene, CDR1 is SQVTM and CDR2 is ANQGSEA. The germline V and J ends were trimmed by 6 bases and 6 bases, with 11 bases remaining between them. CDR3 sequence reads: CSVRSSAGELFF. In DNA, the CDR3 is TGCAGCGTACGGTCCTCGGCCGGGGAGCTGTTTTTT.

The rearrangement uses TRBV19 and TRBJ2-2, with no clear D. Germline V gene sequence: CDR1 LNHDA, CDR2 SQIVND (reference sequence). The CDR3 length is 14 residues. V shed 1 base and J shed 3 bases, with 6 bases lying between them. The CDR3: CASSIGQHTGELFF. In DNA form, the CDR3 reads TGTGCCAGTAGTATAGGGCAGCACACCGGGGAGCTGTTTTTT.

The CDR3 DNA reads as TGTGCCAGCAGCTCGGAGGATCAGGGGGAGACCCAGTACTTC. Protein: CASSSEDQGETQYF. The V call is TRBV5-4, the J call TRBJ2-5; tentative D call: TRBD1 (6 bases). CDR1 and CDR2 from the germline V gene are SGHNT and YYREEE (reference sequence). V was clipped by 3 bases and J by 5 bases, with 14 bases between them. This CDR3 is 14 amino acids long.

This clone turned up a few times. This rearrangement joins TRBV21-1 to TRBJ1-5; the table gives TRBD1 as D, unverified against the DNA. TRBV21-1 is described as a pseudogene. CDR3 length equals 13 residues. This CDR3 reads CASSRQGNQPQHF. CDR3 DNA: TGTGCCAGCAGCAGACAGGGCAATCAGCCCCAGCATTTT.

The V and J genes are TRBV6-5 and TRBJ2-7; 7 bases are a match to TRBD1. The CDR3 consists of 13 residues. With 4 bases clipped from V and 12 bases from J, the junction kept 12 bases outside the gene matches. In germline, CDR1 is MNHEY, CDR2 SVGAGI. CDR3 amino acids: CASSSRQGSPAYF. As DNA, the CDR3 is TGTGCCAGCAGTTCGCGACAGGGCAGCCCGGCGTACTTC.